What follows are 15 T cell receptor beta chains derived from one specimen sequenced in a study of cytomegalovirus exposure and HLA in healthy donors. Here immunoSEQ multiplex PCR was the method, and the copy in TCRdb shows in-frame clones only, minus some. The profile shows some 170,000 clones, just under 85% of them singletons. Sequencing was carried out using PBMCs. Receptors originate from a man aged 25-45 years in good health and CMV-seropositive.

The chain joins TRBV9 to TRBJ2-3, with a tentative D call TRBD2 (7 bases). CDR1 and CDR2 (germline): SGDLS, YYNGEE. The CDR3 runs 16 residues. Trimming shortened V by 2 bases and J by 0 bases, and 13 bases separated the two germline ends. The CDR3 nucleotides read TGTGCCAGCAGCGTTGTTGGGGGGGCTAGCACAGATACGCAGTATTTT. Translated, it gives CASSVVGGASTDTQYF.

The genes are TRBV6-1 and TRBJ2-1; weak D call: TRBD1 (6 bases). This CDR3 comprises 14 residues. The V end lost 4 bases, the J end lost 6 bases, and 13 bases lay between the germline ends. Germline V gene data show CDR1 as MNHNS and CDR2 as SASEGT. The CDR3, as DNA: TGTGCCAGCAGTGGACAGGCCCTGGGCAATGAGCAGTTCTTC. This sequence encodes CASSGQALGNEQFF.

This clone showed up just a few times. This sequence joins TRBV4-1 and TRBJ1-5; weak D call: TRBD1 (5 bases). The length of the CDR3 is 14 residues. V was cut by 4 bases and J by 6 bases, with 13 bases left in between. Germline V gene data show CDR1 as MGHRA and CDR2 as YSYEKL. The CDR3 nucleotides are TGCGCCAGCAGCCCCCAGGGATTGGGTCAGCCCCAGCATTTT. Translation gives CASSPQGLGQPQHF.

This clone was seen at least ten times. The chain carries TRBV5-1 and TRBJ2-7, with a tentative D call TRBD2 (5 bases). Deletions cut 5 bases from V and 3 bases from J, with 12 bases between. This CDR3 contains 13 residues. From germline, CDR1 is SGHRS and CDR2 YFSETQ. The CDR3 region has the DNA TGCGCCAGCAGTCTCAACGGAGGCTACGAGCAGTACTTC. Protein sequence: CASSLNGGYEQYF.

The V gene is TRBV5-4, the J gene TRBJ1-6; TRBD1 is a possible D gene (5 bases). Germline V CDR1 and CDR2: SGHNT, YYREEE (reference sequence). V was cut by 2 bases and J by 4 bases, with 7 bases left in between. The CDR3 sequence is 14 residues long. CDR3 bases: TGTGCCAGCAGCTTCCAGGGATATAATTCACCCCTCCACTTT. It encodes CASSFQGYNSPLHF.

This chain uses TRBV6-1 with TRBJ1-5; TRBD1 matches 12 bases. The CDR3 loop spans 19 amino acids. Germline V gene data show CDR1 as MNHNS and CDR2 as SASEGT. The trim removed 1 base at V and 1 base at J, leaving 8 bases unmatched. The CDR3 spells CASSEGRGTGGPSNQPQHF. In DNA, the CDR3 is TGTGCCAGCAGTGAAGGGAGGGGGACAGGGGGCCCAAGCAATCAGCCCCAGCATTTT.

The chain carries TRBV9 and TRBJ2-1; 11 nucleotides agree with TRBD2. Per the germline V gene, CDR1 is SGDLS and CDR2 is YYNGEE. Trimming cost V 4 bases and J 7 bases; bases outside gene matches: 7. CDR3 length equals 15 residues. Here the CDR3 reads CASSTTSGAVNEQFF. CDR3 DNA sequence: TGTGCCAGCAGCACGACTAGCGGGGCCGTTAATGAGCAGTTCTTC.

This rearrangement joins TRBV13 to TRBJ2-7; weak D call: TRBD1 (6 bases). CDR3 length: 14 amino acids. Between the trimmed V and J ends, which lost 2 bases and 3 bases, there was a span of 11 bases. Germline assignment: CDR1 PRHDT and CDR2 FYEKMQ (reference sequence). This chain's CDR3 is CASSLYGTLYEQYF. DNA for the CDR3: TGTGCCAGCAGCTTATACGGGACACTCTACGAGCAGTACTTC.

This sequence joins TRBV7-6 and TRBJ2-5, with 8 positions matching TRBD2. The germline V gene has CDR1 SGHVS and CDR2 FNYEAQ. This CDR3 has 12 amino acids. The V segment lost 5 bases and the J segment 5 bases; nucleotides outside the gene matches: 1. For the CDR3, the DNA is TGTGCCAGCAGCCGGGGGGGGGAGACCCAGTACTTC. The encoded protein is CASSRGGETQYF.

The chain couples TRBV4-1 to TRBJ1-5; 10 nucleotides agree with TRBD1. J gave up 0 bases and V 4 bases, and 12 bases lay outside the gene matches. Germline assignment: CDR1 MGHRA and CDR2 YSYEKL. The CDR3 totals 19 residues. CDR3 coding DNA: TGCGCCAGCAGCCTTTTGGGGACAGGGGACTATTATAGCAATCAGCCCCAGCATTTT. It encodes CASSLLGTGDYYSNQPQHF.

This sequence joins TRBV7-9 and TRBJ2-1; 10 positions match TRBD2. The CDR3 spans 16 residues. J lost 6 bases, V lost 2 bases, and 7 bases had no gene match. CDR1 SEHNR and CDR2 FQNEAQ come from the germline V gene (reference sequence). The CDR3 DNA sequence: TGTGCCAGCAGCTTAAGTCTAGCGGGGGCACTCAATGAGCAGTTCTTC. Translation gives CASSLSLAGALNEQFF.

This clone was detected only once. CDR3 DNA: TGCGCCAGCAGTGAGGGCAGAGCTAGCAATGAGCAGTTCTTC. It codes for CASSEGRASNEQFF. J is TRBJ2-1 and V is TRBV10-1; D gene ambiguous. Germline values: CDR1 WNHNN, CDR2 SYGVQD (reference sequence). The CDR3 contains 14 residues. Trimming removed 2 bases from V and 6 bases from J, with 11 bases in between.

V usage is TRBV5-1 and J usage is TRBJ2-1, with 16 bases matching TRBD2. Germline assignment: CDR1 SGHRS and CDR2 YFSETQ. The CDR3 totals 21 residues. V was pared by 0 bases and J by 9 bases, with 18 bases of the junction left unmatched. Here the CDR3 DNA reads TGCGCCAGCAGCTTGGGGCCGGGACTAGCGGGGGGGCCAGAGCTTGTGGGTGAGCAGTTCTTC. Translating gives CASSLGPGLAGGPELVGEQFF.

CDR3 bases: TGCGCCAGCAGTGAGCTAGCGGGGGCCCACACAGATACGCAGTATTTT. This gives the protein CASSELAGAHTDTQYF. The chain uses TRBV10-2 and TRBJ2-3; 10 bases align to TRBD2. V was clipped by 2 bases and J by 2 bases; unmatched bases: 4. The CDR3 runs 16 residues. Germline V gene sequence: CDR1 WSHSY, CDR2 SAAADI.

The rearrangement joins TRBV18 to TRBJ1-2; 7 bases fit TRBD1. J lost 2 bases, V lost 2 bases, and 8 bases had no gene match. This CDR3 contains 16 residues. Looked up from germline, CDR1 is KGHSH and CDR2 is LQKENI. CDR3 nucleotides: TGTGCCAGCTCACCAGTACCCGACAGGGTAAACTATGGCTACACCTTC. Amino acids: CASSPVPDRVNYGYTF.